These 20 T cell receptor beta chains share one sample of origin, sequenced in a study of glioma-infiltrating T cells. Using RNA template, CDR3s of TCR alpha and beta were amplified with iRepertoire arm-PCR. TCRdb re-analysed the multiplex PCR reads in MiXCR, keeping a single row per CDR3 protein. The repertoire holds approximately 130,000 distinct CDR3 sequences, with 20% to 25% as singletons. The sample was glioma tissue, nonneoplastic brain tissue, or PBMCs (not recorded which). These receptors originate from a human donor with low-grade glioma or glioblastoma, undergoing nonglioma brain surgery, or in good health (not recorded which).

This clonotype was counted ten times or more. The chain joins TRBV28 to TRBJ2-3; D is perhaps TRBD1 (6 bases). This CDR3 spans 14 amino acids. The V and J ends lost 6 bases and 0 bases respectively, with 10 bases between them. CDR1 is MDHEN, CDR2 SYDVKM, per germline. CDR3 in amino acids: CASSRGQSTDTQYF. CDR3 sequence (DNA): TGTGCCAGCAGCCGTGGACAGAGCACAGATACGCAGTATTTT.

This clonotype was counted at least ten times. V and J are TRBV6-1 and TRBJ1-1; D gene uncertain. Germline CDR1 is MNHNS and CDR2 is SASEGT. The CDR3 contains 14 residues. V lost 6 bases and J 1 base, leaving 12 bases between the germline ends. The CDR3 here is CASSKTFRNTEAFF. In nucleotides, the CDR3 is TGTGCCAGCAGCAAAACCTTTAGGAACACTGAAGCTTTCTTT.

This clonotype was recorded only once. The chain joins TRBV7-6 to TRBJ2-7; TRBD2 agrees at 11 bases. The CDR3 contains 16 residues. Germline-derived CDR1 and CDR2 are SGHVS and FNYEAQ. J lost 3 bases, V lost 5 bases, and 9 bases had no gene match. This CDR3 reads CASSPRLAGHLYEQYV. Written as DNA, the CDR3 is TGTGCCAGCAGCCCCCGACTAGCGGGGCATCTCTACGAGCAGTACGTC.

This clonotype appeared many times. The CDR3: CASSLEGAQYNEQFF. For the CDR3, the DNA is TGTGCCAGCTCCCTTGAGGGGGCTCAGTACAATGAGCAGTTCTTC. This chain links TRBV27 with TRBJ2-1, with 7 bases identical to TRBD1. V lost 8 bases and J lost 4; bases outside the gene matches: 11. Germline-derived CDR1 and CDR2 are MNHEY and SMNVEV (reference sequence). The CDR3 is made up of 15 amino acids.

V usage is TRBV7-9 and J usage is TRBJ2-3; 10 positions agree with TRBD1. The germline gives CDR1 SEHNR, CDR2 FQNEAQ (reference sequence). The CDR3 runs to 14 residues. The V gene end was trimmed by 4 bases and the J gene end by 5 bases; junction bases not matched to a gene: 3. Here the CDR3 reads CASSSGQGVDTQYF. As DNA, the CDR3 is TGTGCCAGCAGCTCCGGACAGGGGGTAGATACGCAGTATTTT.

This chain joins TRBV11-2 and TRBJ2-3; a weak D match, TRBD2 (5 bases). There are 14 residues in the CDR3. Germline CDR1 is SGHAT and CDR2 is FQNNGV. V lost 1 base and J lost 4, with 9 bases in between. In DNA form, the CDR3 reads TGTGCCAGCAGCTTAGGACTACTGCCAGATACGCAGTATTTT. Its protein product is CASSLGLLPDTQYF.

This clonotype came up many times. The chain employs TRBV7-9 and TRBJ1-1, with TRBD1 matching over 8 bases. The germline CDR1 and CDR2 sequences are SEHNR and FQNEAQ (reference sequence). This CDR3 comprises 15 residues. V shed 5 bases, J shed 3 bases, and the junction held 8 bases outside the gene matches. As DNA, the CDR3 is TGTGCCAGCAGCCGCTCACAGGGGGTGGACACTGAAGCTTTCTTT. It encodes CASSRSQGVDTEAFF.

The CDR3 region is CAISGTGRLNTEAFF. CDR3 coding DNA: TGTGCCATCAGCGGGACAGGGCGTCTGAACACTGAAGCTTTCTTT. The chain joins TRBV6-2 or TRBV6-3 to TRBJ1-1, with 9 bases lining up with TRBD1. CDR3 length: 15 amino acids. Losses at the gene ends were 10 bases for V and 0 bases for J; bases not matched to a gene: 9. From germline, CDR1 is MNHEY and CDR2 SVGEGT.

The rearrangement uses TRBV11-2 and TRBJ1-3; 7 positions agree with TRBD1. The CDR3 loop spans 15 amino acids. V shed 2 bases, J shed 2 bases, and the junction held 3 bases outside the gene matches. Germline CDR1 is SGHAT and CDR2 is FQNNGV. The CDR3 region is CASSLWTGPGNTIYF. CDR3 nucleotide sequence: TGTGCCAGCAGCTTATGGACAGGTCCTGGAAACACCATATATTTT.

This clonotype was seen a handful of times. A read error may produce the germline difference seen at one junction end. The chain links TRBV10-3 to TRBJ2-1; D unresolved. Per germline, CDR1 ENHRY and CDR2 SYGVKD. CDR3 length equals 14 residues. Written as DNA, the CDR3 is TGTGCCATCAGACCCGGCGACTCCTACAATGTGCAGTTCTTC. It yields the protein CAIRPGDSYNVQFF.

This clonotype was seen a few times. This rearrangement joins TRBV7-2 to TRBJ2-1, with 9 bases lining up with TRBD1. Germline loops: CDR1 SGHTA, CDR2 FQGNSA. The length of the CDR3 is 16 residues. Trimming at V came to 5 bases and at J to 1 base, leaving 6 bases not matched to a gene. CDR3 protein: CASSGTGGKSYNEQFF. The CDR3 region has the DNA TGTGCCAGCAGCGGTACAGGGGGCAAATCCTACAATGAGCAGTTCTTC.

This chain connects TRBV12-3 or TRBV12-4 to TRBJ2-3; 9 nucleotides agree with TRBD2. This CDR3 comprises 12 residues. The J segment lost 6 bases and the V segment lost 7 bases, leaving 2 bases of the junction unmatched. The CDR3 loop is CASTLAGDTQYF. CDR3 sequence (DNA): TGTGCCAGCACCCTAGCGGGGGATACGCAGTATTTT.

The chain joins TRBV19 to TRBJ1-5; D might be TRBD1 (5 bases). The CDR3 extends over 14 amino acids. Germline V gene sequence: CDR1 LNHDA, CDR2 SQIVND (reference sequence). V was pared by 7 bases and J by 10 bases, with 20 bases between. This CDR3 reads CASKDTTGGHPQHF. The CDR3 bases are TGTGCCAGTAAAGACACCACTGGAGGACATCCCCAGCATTTT. Combining the CDR3 with reference TRBV19 and TRBJ1-5 gives the whole variable domain DGGITQSPKYLFRKEGQNVTLSCEQNLNHDAMYWYRQDPGQGLRLIYYSQIVNDFQKGDIAEGYSVSREKKESFPLTVTSAQKNPTAFYLCASKDTTGGHPQHFGDGTRLSIL.

This chain links TRBV3-1 with TRBJ1-6; a possible D gene is TRBD1 (6 bases). CDR1 is LGHDT, CDR2 YNNKEL, per germline (reference sequence). The CDR3 length is 15 residues. The V end lost 3 bases, the J end lost 7 bases, and 13 bases lay between the germline ends. The CDR3 sequence: CASSHTGTPNSPLHF. As DNA, the CDR3 is TGTGCCAGCAGCCACACCGGGACACCCAATTCACCCCTCCACTTT.

The chain carries TRBV6-1 and TRBJ2-7; TRBD2 might be the D (5 bases). The V end lost 7 bases, the J end lost 8 bases, and 12 bases lay between the germline ends. CDR1 and CDR2 from the germline V gene are MNHNS and SASEGT. The CDR3 is made up of 11 amino acids. In DNA, the CDR3 is TGTGCCAGCAAGAACAGCGGCCAGCAGTACGTC. Translating gives CASKNSGQQYV.

This clonotype was picked up a small number of times. The chain carries TRBV11-3 and TRBJ2-1, with a tentative D call TRBD2 (5 bases). V was cut by 7 bases and J by 5 bases, with 12 bases left in between. In germline, CDR1 is SGHNT, CDR2 YENEEA. The CDR3 has 13 residues. DNA of the CDR3: TGTGCCAGCACCCAGTCCGGGGACAATGAGCAGTTCTTC. Translated: CASTQSGDNEQFF.

This clonotype has a count of ten or more. CDR3 bases: TGTGCCAGCAGTCCTGGTGCGTGGGGAGCTTTCTTT. It encodes CASSPGAWGAFF. The J gene is TRBJ1-1, the V gene TRBV27; D not certain. V lost 5 bases and J 10 bases, leaving 14 bases between the germline ends. Germline V lookup: CDR1 MNHEY, CDR2 SMNVEV (reference sequence). CDR3 size: 12 residues.

The V call is TRBV7-9, the J call TRBJ1-6, with 12 bases lining up with TRBD1. The length of the CDR3 is 17 residues. V dropped 5 bases and J dropped 10; count of bases not matched to a gene: 12. CDR1 is SEHNR, CDR2 FQNEAQ, per germline (reference sequence). The CDR3 DNA follows: TGTGCCAGCAGCCCAAACCGGGACAGGGGGCTGGGGTCACCCCTCCACTTT. Protein: CASSPNRDRGLGSPLHF. Based on the CDR3 plus reference TRBV7-9 and TRBJ1-6, the full variable domain is DTGVSQNPRHKITKRGQNVTFRCDPISEHNRLYWYRQTLGQGPEFLTYFQNEAQLEKSRLLSDRFSAERPKGSFSTLEIQRTEQGDSAMYLCASSPNRDRGLGSPLHFGNGTRLTVT.

The table lists this clonotype with a few counts. The rearrangement links TRBV7-2 to TRBJ2-1; D not resolved. In germline, CDR1 is SGHTA, CDR2 FQGNSA. The CDR3 runs 13 residues. V shed 5 bases and J shed 6 bases, with 11 bases lying between them. CDR3 nucleotide sequence: TGTGCCAGCAGCGGCCGGATTAGCAATGAGCAGTTCTTC. It yields the protein CASSGRISNEQFF.

The V gene is TRBV5-4, the J gene TRBJ1-1, with D unresolved. V gave up 1 base and J gave up 0 bases, with 10 bases separating them. Germline V gene sequence: CDR1 SGHNT, CDR2 YYREEE (reference sequence). CDR3 length equals 15 residues. CDR3 nucleotides: TGTGCCAGCAGCTTGCAACAGTATCTGAACACTGAAGCTTTCTTT. This encodes CASSLQQYLNTEAFF. Full variable domain (outside the CDR3, taken from reference TRBV5-4 and TRBJ1-1): ETGVTQSPTHLIKTRGQQVTLRCSSQSGHNTVSWYQQALGQGPQFIFQYYREEENGRGNFPPRFSGLQFPNYSSELNVNALELDDSALYLCASSLQQYLNTEAFFGQGTRLTVV.